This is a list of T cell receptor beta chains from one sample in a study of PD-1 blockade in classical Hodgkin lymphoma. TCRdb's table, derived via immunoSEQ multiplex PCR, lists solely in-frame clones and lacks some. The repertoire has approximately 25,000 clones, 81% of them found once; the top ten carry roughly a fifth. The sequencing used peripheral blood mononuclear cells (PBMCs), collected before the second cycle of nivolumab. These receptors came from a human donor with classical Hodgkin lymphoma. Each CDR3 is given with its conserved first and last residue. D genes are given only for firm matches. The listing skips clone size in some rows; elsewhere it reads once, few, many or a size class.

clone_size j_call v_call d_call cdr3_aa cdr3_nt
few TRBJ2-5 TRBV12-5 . CASGLVGSSAQYF TGTGCTAGTGGTTTGGTAGGGAGTTCGGCCCAGTACTTC
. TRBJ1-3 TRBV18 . CASSPLRTLDSGNTIYF TGTGCCAGCTCACCACTGAGGACACTCGACTCTGGAAACACCATATATTTT
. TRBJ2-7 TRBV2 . CASSEFRVTQYF TGTGCCAGCAGTGAGTTCAGGGTCACACAGTACTTC
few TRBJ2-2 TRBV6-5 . CASRVLATNTGELFF TGTGCCAGCAGGGTACTGGCGACGAACACCGGGGAGCTGTTTTTT
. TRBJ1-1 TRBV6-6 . CASSYRGDKTEAFF TGTGCCAGCAGTTACAGGGGAGACAAGACTGAAGCTTTCTTT
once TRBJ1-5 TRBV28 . CASSLSLAGNQPQHF TGTGCCAGCAGTTTAAGCTTGGCGGGGAATCAGCCCCAGCATTTT
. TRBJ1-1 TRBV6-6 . CASTTDDMNTEAFF TGTGCCAGCACGACTGACGATATGAACACTGAAGCTTTCTTT
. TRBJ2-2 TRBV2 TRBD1 CASMGQATGELFF TGTGCCAGCATGGGACAGGCCACCGGGGAGCTGTTTTTT
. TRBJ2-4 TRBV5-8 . CASSRTGLNIQYF TGTGCCAGCAGCCGGACGGGCTTAAACATTCAGTACTTC
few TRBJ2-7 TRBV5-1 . CASRPYDEQYF TGCGCCAGCAGGCCCTACGACGAGCAGTACTTC
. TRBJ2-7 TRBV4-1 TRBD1 CASSQGQLSYEQYF TGCGCCAGCAGCCAGGGACAGCTCTCCTACGAGCAGTACTTC
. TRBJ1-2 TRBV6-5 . CASSYSGTPYGYTF TGTGCCAGCAGTTACTCCGGGACACCCTATGGCTACACCTTC
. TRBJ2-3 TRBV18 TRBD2 CASSPLVPGGDTQYF TGTGCCAGCTCACCACTAGTCCCGGGAGGAGATACGCAGTATTTT
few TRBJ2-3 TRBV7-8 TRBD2 CASNQGGPTSGTSTDTQYF TGTGCCAGCAATCAAGGCGGTCCGACTAGCGGGACTAGCACAGATACGCAGTATTTT
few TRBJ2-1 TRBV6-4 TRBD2 CASSPSTSGRLNEQFF TGTGCCAGCAGTCCATCCACTAGCGGGAGACTCAATGAGCAGTTCTTC
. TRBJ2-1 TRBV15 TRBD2 CATSRVRREGPGTYNEQFF TGTGCCACCAGCAGAGTACGGCGGGAGGGCCCGGGTACCTACAATGAGCAGTTCTTC
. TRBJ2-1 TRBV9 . CASSASGTTYNEQFF TGTGCCAGCAGCGCAAGCGGGACAACCTACAATGAGCAGTTCTTC
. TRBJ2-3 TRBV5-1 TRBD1 CASSFRSWTGSDTQYF TGCGCCAGCAGCTTTCGCTCCTGGACAGGGTCAGATACGCAGTATTTT
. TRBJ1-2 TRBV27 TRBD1 CASSFHFNRDRDHYGYTF TGTGCCAGCAGTTTCCATTTCAACCGGGACAGGGACCACTATGGCTACACCTTC
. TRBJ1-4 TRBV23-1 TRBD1 CASSPRTGGNEKLFF TGCGCCAGCAGTCCGCGGACAGGGGGGAATGAAAAACTGTTTTTT
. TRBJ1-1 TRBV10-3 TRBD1 CAISPDRGGTEAFF TGTGCCATCAGCCCGGACAGGGGCGGCACTGAAGCTTTCTTT
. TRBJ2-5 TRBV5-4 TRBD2 CASRTSGGVEETQYF TGTGCCAGTCGGACTAGCGGGGGGGTCGAAGAGACCCAGTACTTC
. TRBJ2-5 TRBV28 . CASSSPIPSGIGYQETQYF TGTGCCAGCAGTTCCCCCATCCCCTCCGGGATAGGGTACCAAGAGACCCAGTACTTC
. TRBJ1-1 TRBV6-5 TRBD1 CASSYSPGQVNTEAFF TGTGCCAGCAGTTACTCCCCGGGACAGGTGAACACTGAAGCTTTCTTT
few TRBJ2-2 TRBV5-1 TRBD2 CASSFGLAGGPGELFF TGCGCCAGCAGCTTTGGACTAGCGGGAGGGCCCGGGGAGCTGTTTTTT
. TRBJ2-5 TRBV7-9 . CASSSPNTEETQYF TGTGCCAGCAGCTCCCCCAACACTGAAGAGACCCAGTACTTC
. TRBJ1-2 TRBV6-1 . CASSGGALGYTF TGTGCCAGCAGTGGGGGGGCTCTTGGCTACACCTTC